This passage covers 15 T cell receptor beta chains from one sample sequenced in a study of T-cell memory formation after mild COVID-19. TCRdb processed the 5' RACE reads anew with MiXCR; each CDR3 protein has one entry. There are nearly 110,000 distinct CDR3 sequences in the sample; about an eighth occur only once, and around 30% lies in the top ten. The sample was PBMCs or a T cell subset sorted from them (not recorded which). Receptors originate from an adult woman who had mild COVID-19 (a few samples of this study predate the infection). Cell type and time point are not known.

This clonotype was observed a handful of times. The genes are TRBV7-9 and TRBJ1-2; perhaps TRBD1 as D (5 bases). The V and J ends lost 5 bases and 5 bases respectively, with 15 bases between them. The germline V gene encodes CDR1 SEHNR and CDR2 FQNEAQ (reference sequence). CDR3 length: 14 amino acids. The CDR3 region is CASSPGAPRYGYTF. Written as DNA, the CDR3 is TGTGCCAGCAGCCCCGGGGCCCCTCGGTATGGCTACACCTTC.

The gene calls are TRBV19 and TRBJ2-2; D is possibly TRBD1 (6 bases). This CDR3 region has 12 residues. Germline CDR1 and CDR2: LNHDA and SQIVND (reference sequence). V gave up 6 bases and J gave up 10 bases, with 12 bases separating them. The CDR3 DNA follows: TGTGCCAGTAGCCCGGGGACAATGGAGCTGTTTTTT. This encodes CASSPGTMELFF.

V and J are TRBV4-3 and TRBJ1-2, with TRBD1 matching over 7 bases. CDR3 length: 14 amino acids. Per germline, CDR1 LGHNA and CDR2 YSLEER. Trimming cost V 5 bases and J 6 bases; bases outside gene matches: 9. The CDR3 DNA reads TGCGCCAGCAGCGACACAGGGGATAGGAATGGCTACACCTTC. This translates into CASSDTGDRNGYTF.

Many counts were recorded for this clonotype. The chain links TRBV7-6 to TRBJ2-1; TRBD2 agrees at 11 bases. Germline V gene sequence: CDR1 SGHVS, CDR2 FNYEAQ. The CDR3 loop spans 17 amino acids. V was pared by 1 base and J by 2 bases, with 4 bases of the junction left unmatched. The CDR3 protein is CASSLETSGATYNEQFF. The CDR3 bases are TGTGCCAGCAGCTTAGAGACTAGCGGGGCAACCTACAATGAGCAGTTCTTC.

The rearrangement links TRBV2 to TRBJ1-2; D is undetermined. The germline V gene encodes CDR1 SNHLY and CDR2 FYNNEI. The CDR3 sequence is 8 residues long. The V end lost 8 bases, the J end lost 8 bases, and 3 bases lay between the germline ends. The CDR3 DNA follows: TGTGCCAGCGGCGGCTACACCTTC. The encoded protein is CASGGYTF.

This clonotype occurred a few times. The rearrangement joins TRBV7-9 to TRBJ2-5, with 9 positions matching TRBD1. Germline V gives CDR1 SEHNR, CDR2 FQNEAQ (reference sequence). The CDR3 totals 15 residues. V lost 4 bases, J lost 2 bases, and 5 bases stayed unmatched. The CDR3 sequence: CASSWGQGPQETQYF. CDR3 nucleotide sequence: TGTGCCAGCAGCTGGGGACAGGGCCCACAAGAGACCCAGTACTTC.

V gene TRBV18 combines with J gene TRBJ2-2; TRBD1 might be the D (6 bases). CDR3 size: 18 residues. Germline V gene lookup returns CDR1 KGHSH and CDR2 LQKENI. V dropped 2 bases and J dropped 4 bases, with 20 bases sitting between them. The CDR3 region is CASSPMRQVGSPTGELFF. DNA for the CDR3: TGTGCCAGCTCACCAATGCGACAGGTCGGATCACCCACCGGGGAGCTGTTTTTT. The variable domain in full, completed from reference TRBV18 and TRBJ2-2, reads NAGVMQNPRHLVRRRGQEARLRCSPMKGHSHVYWYRQLPEEGLKFMVYLQKENIIDESGMPKERFSAEFPKEGPSILRIQQVVRGDSAAYFCASSPMRQVGSPTGELFFGEGSRLTVL.

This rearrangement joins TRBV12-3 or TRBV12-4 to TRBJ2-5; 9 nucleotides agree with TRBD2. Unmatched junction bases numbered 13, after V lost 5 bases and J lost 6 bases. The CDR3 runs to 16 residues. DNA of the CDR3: TGTGCCAGCAGTCCATCTGCGGGGGGGCCAGGAAAGACCCAGTACTTC. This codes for CASSPSAGGPGKTQYF.

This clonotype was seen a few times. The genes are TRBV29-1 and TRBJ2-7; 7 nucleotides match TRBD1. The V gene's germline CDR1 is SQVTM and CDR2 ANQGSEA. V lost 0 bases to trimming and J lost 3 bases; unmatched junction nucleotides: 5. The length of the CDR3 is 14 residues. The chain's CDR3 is CSVEDEGAGYEQYF. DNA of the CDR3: TGCAGCGTTGAAGACGAGGGGGCGGGCTACGAGCAGTACTTC.

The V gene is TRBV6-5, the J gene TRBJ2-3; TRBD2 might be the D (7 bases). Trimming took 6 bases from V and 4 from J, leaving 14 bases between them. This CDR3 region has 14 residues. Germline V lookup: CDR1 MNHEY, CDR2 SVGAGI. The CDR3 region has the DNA TGTGCCAGCAGAAAGGGGGGGCTCCCAGATACGCAGTATTTT. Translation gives CASRKGGLPDTQYF.

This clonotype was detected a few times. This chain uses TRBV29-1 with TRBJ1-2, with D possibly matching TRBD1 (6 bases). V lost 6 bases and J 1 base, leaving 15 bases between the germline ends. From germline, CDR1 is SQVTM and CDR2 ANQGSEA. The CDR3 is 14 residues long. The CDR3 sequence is CSVLQGNFNYGYTF. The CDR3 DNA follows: TGCAGCGTGTTACAGGGAAACTTTAACTATGGCTACACCTTC.

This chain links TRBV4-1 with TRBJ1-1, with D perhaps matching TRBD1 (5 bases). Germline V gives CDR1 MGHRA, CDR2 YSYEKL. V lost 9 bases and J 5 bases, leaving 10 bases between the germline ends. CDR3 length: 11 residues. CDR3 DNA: TGCGCCAGTCAAGAGGGGACTGAAGCTTTCTTT. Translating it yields CASQEGTEAFF.

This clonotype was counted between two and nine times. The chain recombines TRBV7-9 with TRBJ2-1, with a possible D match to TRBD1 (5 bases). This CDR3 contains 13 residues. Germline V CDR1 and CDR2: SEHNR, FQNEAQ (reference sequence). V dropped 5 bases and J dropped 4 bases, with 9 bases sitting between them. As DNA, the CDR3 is TGTGCCAGCAGCGCGGACACGTACAATGAGCAGTTCTTC. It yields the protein CASSADTYNEQFF. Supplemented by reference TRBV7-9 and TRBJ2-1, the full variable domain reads DTGVSQNPRHKITKRGQNVTFRCDPISEHNRLYWYRQTLGQGPEFLTYFQNEAQLEKSRLLSDRFSAERPKGSFSTLEIQRTEQGDSAMYLCASSADTYNEQFFGPGTRLTVL.

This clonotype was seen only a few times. The CDR3 sequence is CSALMSTQYF. The CDR3, as DNA: TGCAGTGCCCTAATGAGTACGCAGTATTTT. V gene TRBV20-1 combines with J gene TRBJ2-3; D unresolved. The V gene's germline CDR1 is DFQATT and CDR2 SNEGSKA (reference sequence). V was clipped by 6 bases and J by 8 bases, with 9 bases between them. The CDR3 has 10 residues.

CDR3 loop: CASSSQTGDRLQPQHF. The CDR3 DNA follows: TGTGCCAGCAGCTCCCAGACAGGGGACCGCCTTCAGCCCCAGCATTTT. This chain uses TRBV7-9 with TRBJ1-5, with 8 nucleotides matching TRBD1. Looked up from germline, CDR1 is SEHNR and CDR2 is FQNEAQ (reference sequence). V dropped 4 bases and J dropped 6; count of bases not matched to a gene: 11. The CDR3 is 16 residues long.